A single sample is the source of the 26 T cell receptor beta chains below, sequenced in a study of cytomegalovirus exposure and HLA in healthy donors. Sequencing used immunoSEQ multiplex PCR; TCRdb keeps in-frame clones, though not all of them. Of approximately 220,000 clones detected, about 86% appear once; the ten largest clones hold 2.6%. Sequenced input: PBMCs. These receptors came from a man between 18 and 29 years old in good health and CMV-seronegative.

CDR3 sequence: CASSLVMSNADTQYF. The DNA for the CDR3 is TGTGCCAGCAGCTTGGTTATGAGCAATGCAGATACGCAGTATTTT. V gene TRBV5-6 combines with J gene TRBJ2-3; D call uncertain. V gave up 0 bases and J gave up 4 bases, with 12 bases separating them. Germline-derived CDR1 and CDR2 are SGHDT and YYEEEE. This CDR3 spans 15 amino acids.

The chain is built from TRBV5-6 and TRBJ1-2, with no clear D. V lost 6 bases and J lost 8, with 11 bases in between. Germline-derived CDR1 and CDR2 are SGHDT and YYEEEE. This CDR3 has 11 residues. CDR3 region: CASTKLTGYTF. The CDR3 DNA sequence: TGTGCCAGCACCAAACTAACGGGCTACACCTTC.

The chain combines TRBV5-1 with TRBJ2-7; TRBD1 might be the D (6 bases). Trimming took 3 bases from V and 0 from J, leaving 7 bases between them. Germline values: CDR1 SGHRS, CDR2 YFSETQ. This CDR3 is 13 amino acids long. The CDR3 bases are TGCGCCAGCAGCTCGGACAGCTCCTACGAGCAGTACTTC. Encoded protein: CASSSDSSYEQYF.

The chain couples TRBV4-1 to TRBJ2-1; 8 bases agree with TRBD2. The junction had 17 bases not matched to a gene; V was cut back by 4 bases and J by 3 bases. The CDR3 length is 19 residues. Germline-derived CDR1 and CDR2 are MGHRA and YSYEKL. CDR3 sequence reads: CASSPLRTQRGIRYNEQFF. The CDR3 DNA sequence: TGCGCCAGCAGCCCTCTCCGCACCCAGCGGGGGATCCGCTACAATGAGCAGTTCTTC.

This clone was recorded once. The chain has TRBV5-4 and TRBJ2-7; 10 positions agree with TRBD1. Losses at the gene ends were 0 bases for V and 3 bases for J; bases not matched to a gene: 3. The length of the CDR3 is 15 residues. The V gene's germline CDR1 is SGHNT and CDR2 YYREEE (reference sequence). The CDR3 nucleotides are TGTGCCAGCAGCTTGGGGGGACAGGGGAGCTACGAGCAGTACTTC. Translation: CASSLGGQGSYEQYF.

Comment on this clone: The sample carries other DNA sequences with the same CDR3. The genes are TRBV5-1 and TRBJ2-3; the D is unclear. Germline CDR1 is SGHRS and CDR2 is YFSETQ. The ends were cut back, 2 bases at V and 3 bases at J, with 4 bases in the middle. The CDR3 contains 12 residues. The CDR3 protein is CASSFLTDTQYF. Written as DNA, the CDR3 is TGCGCCAGCAGCTTTCTAACAGATACGCAGTATTTT.

This clone was counted once. The CDR3, as DNA: TGTGCCAGCAGTTTAAGTAGCGGGGGCACAGATACGCAGTATTTT. Amino acids: CASSLSSGGTDTQYF. This chain connects TRBV27 to TRBJ2-3, with 8 bases matching TRBD2. The CDR3 has 15 amino acids. CDR1 MNHEY and CDR2 SMNVEV come from the germline V gene (reference sequence). Unmatched junction bases numbered 2, after V lost 2 bases and J lost 1 base.

This clone was seen just once. V is TRBV11-2 and J is TRBJ2-6, with TRBD2 matching over 7 bases. The V and J ends lost 4 bases and 0 bases, in that order; junction bases with no gene match: 0. Germline-derived CDR1 and CDR2 are SGHAT and FQNNGV. The CDR3 loop spans 15 amino acids. CDR3: CASSWGGSGANVLTF. In nucleotides, the CDR3 is TGTGCCAGCAGCTGGGGGGGCTCTGGGGCCAACGTCCTGACTTTC.

The chain combines TRBV11-3 with TRBJ2-2; D not certain. The CDR3 covers 14 residues. The V gene's germline CDR1 is SGHNT and CDR2 YENEEA. V lost 5 bases to trimming and J lost 4 bases, with 11 bases between them. CDR3 loop: CASSSRRSTGELFF. CDR3 in DNA: TGTGCCAGCAGCAGCAGGCGCAGCACCGGGGAGCTGTTTTTT.

The chain employs TRBV28 and TRBJ1-2, with D maybe TRBD1 (5 bases). CDR3 length equals 13 residues. Germline loops: CDR1 MDHEN, CDR2 SYDVKM. Trimming cost V 5 bases and J 5 bases, with 12 bases left between them. The CDR3 nucleotides read TGTGCCAGCAGTAATTCGGGGGGTTATGGCTACACCTTC. Translated, it gives CASSNSGGYGYTF.

V gene TRBV5-1 combines with J gene TRBJ2-2; 8 positions agree with TRBD2. Germline CDR1 and CDR2: SGHRS and YFSETQ. The trim removed 4 bases at V and 4 bases at J, leaving 6 bases unmatched. The CDR3 has 15 amino acids. CDR3 region: CASSPGGQSTGELFF. The DNA of the CDR3 is TGCGCCAGCAGCCCGGGGGGGCAGTCCACCGGGGAGCTGTTTTTT. Full variable domain (remainder filled in from reference TRBV5-1 and TRBJ2-2): KAGVTQTPRYLIKTRGQQVTLSCSPISGHRSVSWYQQTPGQGLQFLFEYFSETQRNKGNFPGRFSGRQFSNSRSEMNVSTLELGDSALYLCASSPGGQSTGELFFGEGSRLTVL.

The chain is built from TRBV7-9 and TRBJ1-2; unclear D gene. Germline V gives CDR1 SEHNR, CDR2 FQNEAQ (reference sequence). The CDR3 spans 14 residues. Between the trimmed V and J ends, which lost 3 bases and 2 bases, there was a span of 10 bases. This CDR3 is CASSFEGGNYGYTF. CDR3 DNA: TGTGCCAGCAGCTTCGAGGGAGGGAACTATGGCTACACCTTC.

This chain connects TRBV11-2 to TRBJ2-5; D perhaps matches TRBD2 (6 bases). V was shortened by 8 bases and J by 1 base, with 17 bases between the two germline ends. CDR3 length: 15 amino acids. The V gene's germline CDR1 is SGHAT and CDR2 FQNNGV. CDR3: CASGRPSAGQETQYF. CDR3 nucleotide sequence: TGTGCCAGCGGCAGGCCTAGCGCCGGCCAAGAGACCCAGTACTTC.

The V and J genes are TRBV4-3 and TRBJ2-7; TRBD1 matches at 8 bases. The germline CDR1 and CDR2 sequences are LGHNA and YSLEER. Germline trimming cut 5 bases from V and 6 bases from J; bases unmatched to any gene: 9. This CDR3 has 14 residues. The CDR3 region has the DNA TGCGCCAGCAGCGCCTATATTACAGGGGGCGAGCAGTACTTC. This sequence encodes CASSAYITGGEQYF.

The rearrangement joins TRBV6-1 to TRBJ2-1; D might be TRBD2 (6 bases). The germline V gene has CDR1 MNHNS and CDR2 SASEGT. Between the trimmed V and J ends, which lost 0 bases and 4 bases, there was a span of 22 bases. The CDR3 contains 19 residues. DNA for the CDR3: TGTGCCAGCAGTGAAGCCCAACTCCGACCTTTGGGAGGATACAATGAGCAGTTCTTC. Its translation is CASSEAQLRPLGGYNEQFF.

This clone was observed once. This rearrangement joins TRBV6-5 to TRBJ2-2, with D tentatively TRBD1 (6 bases). The CDR3 spans 14 residues. V was clipped by 6 bases and J by 7 bases, with 15 bases between them. CDR1 is MNHEY, CDR2 SVGAGI, per germline. CDR3 in DNA: TGTGCCAGCAGATTGAGGACAGTCGTCGGGGAGCTGTTTTTT. Translated, it gives CASRLRTVVGELFF.

The chain uses TRBV19 and TRBJ1-2, with D unclear. With 1 base removed from V and 3 bases from J, the gap between germline ends came to 9 bases. The CDR3 has 14 amino acids. CDR1 and CDR2 (germline): LNHDA, SQIVND (reference sequence). CDR3 nucleotides: TGTGCCAGTAGTATAGTTGATCAGGACTATGGCTACACCTTC. Encoded protein: CASSIVDQDYGYTF.

The chain combines TRBV28 with TRBJ1-2; D remains ambiguous. The CDR3 length is 11 residues. Looked up from germline, CDR1 is MDHEN and CDR2 is SYDVKM. Trimming stripped 6 bases from V and 2 bases from J, with 4 bases between. This CDR3 reads CASSQNYGYTF. CDR3 in DNA: TGTGCCAGCAGCCAAAACTATGGCTACACCTTC.

The sample holds one count of this clone. This sequence joins TRBV10-3 and TRBJ2-3, with D tentatively TRBD2 (6 bases). Looked up from germline, CDR1 is ENHRY and CDR2 is SYGVKD. With 5 bases removed from V and 2 bases from J, the gap between germline ends came to 11 bases. The CDR3 sequence is 14 residues long. The chain's CDR3 is CAISKAGYTDTQYF. The CDR3 coding sequence is TGTGCCATCAGTAAAGCGGGCTACACAGATACGCAGTATTTT.

This sequence joins TRBV19 and TRBJ1-1, with 7 bases aligning to TRBD1. Per germline, CDR1 LNHDA and CDR2 SQIVND (reference sequence). The V and J ends lost 7 bases and 5 bases, in that order; junction bases with no gene match: 7. The length of the CDR3 is 13 residues. This CDR3 is CASTETGRTEAFF. CDR3 in DNA: TGTGCCAGTACCGAGACAGGGAGGACTGAAGCTTTCTTT.

The J gene is TRBJ1-6, the V gene TRBV18, with D maybe TRBD1 (6 bases). Trimming took off 2 bases at V and 10 bases at J, with 12 bases between the two ends. In germline, CDR1 is KGHSH, CDR2 LQKENI. This CDR3 comprises 14 residues. CDR3 in amino acids: CASSPGQTGSPLHF. The CDR3 DNA is TGTGCCAGCTCACCAGGACAGACTGGCTCACCCCTCCACTTT.

The rearrangement joins TRBV7-8 to TRBJ1-4; D remains ambiguous. Germline V gene sequence: CDR1 SGHVS, CDR2 FQNEAQ. The CDR3 is 14 amino acids. V lost 1 base to trimming and J lost 8 bases, with 11 bases between them. This CDR3 is CASSLVRSREKLFF. DNA of the CDR3: TGTGCCAGCAGCTTAGTGCGTTCTCGAGAAAAACTGTTTTTT.

The chain joins TRBV11-3 to TRBJ2-7; TRBD2 matches at 15 bases. The V gene's germline CDR1 is SGHNT and CDR2 YENEEA. The V segment lost 6 bases and the J segment 7 bases; nucleotides outside the gene matches: 10. The CDR3 covers 16 residues. The chain's CDR3 is CASRTGTSGGSWEQYF. In nucleotides, the CDR3 is TGTGCCAGCAGAACAGGGACTAGCGGGGGGTCGTGGGAGCAGTACTTC. Using reference TRBV11-3 and TRBJ2-7 for the parts outside the CDR3, the full variable domain is EAGVVQSPRYKIIEKKQPVAFWCNPISGHNTLYWYLQNLGQGPELLIRYENEEAVDDSQLPKDRFSAERLKGVDSTLKIQPAELGDSAVYLCASRTGTSGGSWEQYFGPGTRLTVT.

V usage is TRBV5-1 and J usage is TRBJ1-4; a possible D gene is TRBD1 (5 bases). There are 15 residues in the CDR3. Germline-derived CDR1 and CDR2 are SGHRS and YFSETQ. Trimming cost V 0 bases and J 8 bases, with 14 bases left between them. In nucleotides, the CDR3 is TGCGCCAGCAGCTTGGAGTCTGCGGGGGGAGAAAAACTGTTTTTT. It is translated as CASSLESAGGEKLFF.

The gene calls are TRBV6-6 and TRBJ2-3; 11 bases line up with TRBD2. Germline V gene data show CDR1 as MNHNY and CDR2 as SVGAGI (reference sequence). The CDR3 consists of 15 residues. The V segment lost 6 bases and the J segment 4 bases; nucleotides outside the gene matches: 6. The CDR3 DNA reads TGTGCCAGCAGACTACTAGCGGGAGAGGCAGATACGCAGTATTTT. Amino acid sequence: CASRLLAGEADTQYF.

About this clone itself: Other DNA sequences from this sample encode an identical CDR3 as well. This chain uses TRBV4-3 with TRBJ1-2, with 9 bases lining up with TRBD1. Germline values: CDR1 LGHNA, CDR2 YSLEER. This CDR3 is built from 14 residues. Trimming cost V 4 bases and J 1 base; bases outside gene matches: 1. The CDR3, as DNA: TGCGCCAGCAGCCTGGACAGGGGTAACTATGGCTACACCTTC. The encoded protein is CASSLDRGNYGYTF.